This T cell receptor (beta chain) was recovered during a study of T-cell reconstitution after alpha-beta-depleted transplantation in children. This clonotype turned up a few times. Antigen: not known. Trimming took 4 bases from V and 3 from J, leaving 10 bases between them. The CDR3 runs to 14 residues. The V gene's germline CDR1 is SGHRS and CDR2 YFSETQ. Study results and limitations: A year had passed since transplant, and T-cell counts and diversity by then came mostly from newly produced T cells. About two months after transplant, alpha-beta T cells reportedly came from several hundred expanded graft clones. Surviving thymic progenitors and recipient T cells were the source of high TCRbeta diversity at day 60 in some patients.

The TCRbeta library was prepared with unique molecular identifiers. TCRdb analysed the PCR reads with MiXCR anew, one entry per CDR3 protein. Here the sample spans around 440,000 distinct CDR3 sequences, about 10% being singletons. The starting material was PBMCs, obtained before TCRalphabeta/CD19-depleted stem cell transplant. This receptor was identified in a child between 2 and 9 years old with inherited bone marrow failure, due to receive a stem cell transplant. The chain couples TRBV5-1 to TRBJ2-2, with D possibly being TRBD2 (6 bases). The CDR3 protein is CASSTGLHTGELFF. The CDR3, as DNA: TGCGCCAGCAGCACGGGACTCCACACCGGGGAGCTGTTTTTT. Filled out from reference TRBV5-1 and TRBJ2-2, the complete variable domain reads KAGVTQTPRYLIKTRGQQVTLSCSPISGHRSVSWYQQTPGQGLQFLFEYFSETQRNKGNFPGRFSGRQFSNSRSEMNVSTLELGDSALYLCASSTGLHTGELFFGEGSRLTVL.